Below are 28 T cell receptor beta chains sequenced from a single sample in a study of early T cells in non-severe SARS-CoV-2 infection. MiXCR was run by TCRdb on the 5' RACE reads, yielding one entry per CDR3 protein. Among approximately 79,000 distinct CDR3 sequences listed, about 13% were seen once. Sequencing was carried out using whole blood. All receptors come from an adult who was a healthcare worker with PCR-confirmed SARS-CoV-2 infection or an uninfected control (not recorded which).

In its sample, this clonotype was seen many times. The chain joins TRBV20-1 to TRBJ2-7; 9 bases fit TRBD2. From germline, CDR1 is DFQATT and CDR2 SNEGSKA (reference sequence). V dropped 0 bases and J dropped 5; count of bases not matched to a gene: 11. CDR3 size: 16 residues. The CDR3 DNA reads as TGCAGTGCTAGAGATAGAATAGTAGCGGGAGTAAACGAGCAGTACTTC. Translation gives CSARDRIVAGVNEQYF.

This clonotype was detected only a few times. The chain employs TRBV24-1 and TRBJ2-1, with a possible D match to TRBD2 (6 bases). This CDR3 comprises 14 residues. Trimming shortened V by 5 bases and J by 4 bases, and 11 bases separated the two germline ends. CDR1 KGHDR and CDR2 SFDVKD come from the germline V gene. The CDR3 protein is CATSGAGWYNEQFF. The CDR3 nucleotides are TGTGCCACCAGTGGGGCGGGATGGTACAATGAGCAGTTCTTC.

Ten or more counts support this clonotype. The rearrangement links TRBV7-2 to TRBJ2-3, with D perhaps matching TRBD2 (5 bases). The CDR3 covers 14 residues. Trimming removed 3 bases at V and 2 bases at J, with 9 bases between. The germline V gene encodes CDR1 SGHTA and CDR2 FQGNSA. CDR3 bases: TGTGCCAGCAGCTTGTGGACTGACACAGATACGCAGTATTTT. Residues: CASSLWTDTDTQYF.

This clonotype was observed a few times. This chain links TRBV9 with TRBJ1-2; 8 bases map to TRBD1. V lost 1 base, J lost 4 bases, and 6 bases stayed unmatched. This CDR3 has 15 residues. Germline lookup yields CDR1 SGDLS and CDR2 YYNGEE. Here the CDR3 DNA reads TGTGCCAGCAGCGTAACTACAGGGGGTGGCTATGGCTACACCTTC. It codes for CASSVTTGGGYGYTF. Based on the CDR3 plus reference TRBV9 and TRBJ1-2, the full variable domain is DSGVTQTPKHLITATGQRVTLRCSPRSGDLSVYWYQQSLDQGLQFLIQYYNGEERAKGNILERFSAQQFPDLHSELNLSSLELGDSALYFCASSVTTGGGYGYTFGSGTRLTVV.

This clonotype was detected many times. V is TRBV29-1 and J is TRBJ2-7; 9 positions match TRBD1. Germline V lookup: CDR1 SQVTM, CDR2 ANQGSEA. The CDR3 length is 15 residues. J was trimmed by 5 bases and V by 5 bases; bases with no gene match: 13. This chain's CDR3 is CSVTTRDRAGDEQYF. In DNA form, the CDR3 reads TGCAGCGTTACTACCCGGGACAGGGCAGGGGACGAGCAGTACTTC.

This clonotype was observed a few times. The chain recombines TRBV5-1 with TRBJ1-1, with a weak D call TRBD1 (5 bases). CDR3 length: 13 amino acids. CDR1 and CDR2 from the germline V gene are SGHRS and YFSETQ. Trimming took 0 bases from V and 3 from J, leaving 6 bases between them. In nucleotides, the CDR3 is TGCGCCAGCAGCTTGGCGGGGGACACTGAAGCTTTCTTT. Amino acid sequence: CASSLAGDTEAFF.

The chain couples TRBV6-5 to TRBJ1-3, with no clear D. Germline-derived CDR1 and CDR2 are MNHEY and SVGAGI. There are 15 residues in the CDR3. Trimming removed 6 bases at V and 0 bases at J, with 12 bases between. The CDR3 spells CASREYPFSGNTIYF. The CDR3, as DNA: TGTGCCAGCAGAGAGTACCCATTCTCTGGAAACACCATATATTTT.

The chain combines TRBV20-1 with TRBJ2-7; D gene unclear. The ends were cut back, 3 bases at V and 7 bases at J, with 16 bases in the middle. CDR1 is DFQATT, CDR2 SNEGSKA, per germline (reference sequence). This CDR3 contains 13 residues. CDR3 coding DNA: TGCAGTGCTAGGGGCCGCATGGTCGGGGAGCAGTACTTC. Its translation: CSARGRMVGEQYF.

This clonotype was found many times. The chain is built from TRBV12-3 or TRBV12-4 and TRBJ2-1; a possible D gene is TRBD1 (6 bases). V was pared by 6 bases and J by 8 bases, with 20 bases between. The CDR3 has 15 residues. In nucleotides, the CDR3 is TGTGCCAGCAGCCCCATCATACAGGGTTGGTATGAGCAGTTCTTC. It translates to CASSPIIQGWYEQFF.

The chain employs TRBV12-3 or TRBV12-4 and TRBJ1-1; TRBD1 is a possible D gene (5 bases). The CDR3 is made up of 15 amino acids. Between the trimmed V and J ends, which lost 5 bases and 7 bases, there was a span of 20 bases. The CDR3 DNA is TGTGCCAGCAGTCACGGGACGGCTAAACATGGTGAAGCTTTCTTT. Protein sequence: CASSHGTAKHGEAFF.

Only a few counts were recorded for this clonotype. This chain's CDR3 is CASSQGGQGWTEAFF. The DNA for the CDR3 is TGTGCCAGCAGTCAAGGCGGACAGGGCTGGACTGAAGCTTTCTTT. This chain connects TRBV12-3 or TRBV12-4 to TRBJ1-1; 8 bases match TRBD1. This CDR3 spans 15 amino acids. Trimming removed 5 bases from V and 5 bases from J; junction bases left unmatched: 10.

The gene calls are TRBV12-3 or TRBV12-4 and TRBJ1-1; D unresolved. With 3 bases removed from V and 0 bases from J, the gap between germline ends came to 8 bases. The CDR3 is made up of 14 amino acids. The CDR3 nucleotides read TGTGCCAGCAGTTTTAGACGGATGAACACTGAAGCTTTCTTT. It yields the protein CASSFRRMNTEAFF.

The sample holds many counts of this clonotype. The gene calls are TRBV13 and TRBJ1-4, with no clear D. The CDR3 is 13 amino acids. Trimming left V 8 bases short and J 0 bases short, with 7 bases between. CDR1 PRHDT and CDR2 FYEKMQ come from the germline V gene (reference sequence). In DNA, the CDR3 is TGTGCCAGCTCGGGCCCAACTAATGAAAAACTGTTTTTT. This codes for CASSGPTNEKLFF.

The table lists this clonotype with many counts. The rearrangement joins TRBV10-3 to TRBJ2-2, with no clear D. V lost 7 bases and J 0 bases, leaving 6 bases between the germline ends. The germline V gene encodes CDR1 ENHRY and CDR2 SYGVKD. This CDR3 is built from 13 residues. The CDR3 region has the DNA TGTGCCATCAAGGCGGCGAACACCGGGGAGCTGTTTTTT. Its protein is CAIKAANTGELFF.

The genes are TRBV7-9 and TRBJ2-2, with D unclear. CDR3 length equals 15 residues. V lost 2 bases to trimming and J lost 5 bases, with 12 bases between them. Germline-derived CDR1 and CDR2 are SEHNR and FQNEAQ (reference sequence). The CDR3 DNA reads TGTGCCAGCAGCTTATGGCACGGCGAAACCGGGGAGCTGTTTTTT. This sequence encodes CASSLWHGETGELFF.

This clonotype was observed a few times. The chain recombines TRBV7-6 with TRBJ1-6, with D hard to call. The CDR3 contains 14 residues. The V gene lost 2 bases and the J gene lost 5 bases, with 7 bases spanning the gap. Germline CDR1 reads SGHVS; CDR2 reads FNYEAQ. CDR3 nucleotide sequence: TGTGCCAGCAGCTTAACACAGAATAATTCACCCCTCCACTTT. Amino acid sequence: CASSLTQNNSPLHF.

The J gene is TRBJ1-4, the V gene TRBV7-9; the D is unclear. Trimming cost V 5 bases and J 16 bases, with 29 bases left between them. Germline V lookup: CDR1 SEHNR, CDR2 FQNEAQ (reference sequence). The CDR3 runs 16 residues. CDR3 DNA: TGTGCCAGCAGCCCTAGCGGACTAAGCGCTAGTGGCAGTCAGTTTTTT. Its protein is CASSPSGLSASGSQFF.

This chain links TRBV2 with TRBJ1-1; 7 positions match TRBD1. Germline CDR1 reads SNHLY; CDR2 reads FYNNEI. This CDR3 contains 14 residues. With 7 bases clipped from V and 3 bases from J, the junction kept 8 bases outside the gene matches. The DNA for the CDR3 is TGTGCCAGCACTGACAGGGTGGGGCACACTGAAGCTTTCTTT. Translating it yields CASTDRVGHTEAFF.

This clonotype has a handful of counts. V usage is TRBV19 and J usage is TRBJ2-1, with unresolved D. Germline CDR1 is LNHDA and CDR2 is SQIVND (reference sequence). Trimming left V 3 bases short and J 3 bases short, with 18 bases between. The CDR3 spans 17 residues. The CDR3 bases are TGTGCCAGTAGTATGGGCGTCGCGGAAGGTCTCTACAATGAGCAGTTCTTC. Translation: CASSMGVAEGLYNEQFF.

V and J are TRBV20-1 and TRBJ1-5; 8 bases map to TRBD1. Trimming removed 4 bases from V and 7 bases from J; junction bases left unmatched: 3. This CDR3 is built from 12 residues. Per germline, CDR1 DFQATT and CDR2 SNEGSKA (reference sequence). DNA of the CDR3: TGCAGTGCTACAGGGGGCGGACAGCCCCAGCATTTT. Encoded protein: CSATGGGQPQHF.

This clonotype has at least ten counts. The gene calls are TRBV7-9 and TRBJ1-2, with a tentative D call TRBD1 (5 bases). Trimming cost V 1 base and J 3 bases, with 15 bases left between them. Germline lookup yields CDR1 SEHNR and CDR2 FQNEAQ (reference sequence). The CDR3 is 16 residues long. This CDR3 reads CASSLVLGLGHYGYTF. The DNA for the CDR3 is TGTGCCAGCAGCTTAGTTTTGGGACTCGGGCACTATGGCTACACCTTC.

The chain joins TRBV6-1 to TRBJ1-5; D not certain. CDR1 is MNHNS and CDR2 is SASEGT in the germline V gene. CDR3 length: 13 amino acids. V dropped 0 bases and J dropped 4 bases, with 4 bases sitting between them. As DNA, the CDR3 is TGTGCCAGCAGTGAAGCCCCGAATCAGCCCCAGCATTTT. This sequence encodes CASSEAPNQPQHF.

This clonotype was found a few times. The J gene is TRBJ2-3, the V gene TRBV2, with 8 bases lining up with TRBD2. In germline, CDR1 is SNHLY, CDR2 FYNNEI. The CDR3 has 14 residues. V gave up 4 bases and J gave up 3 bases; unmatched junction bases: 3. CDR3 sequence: CASSGSSGTDTQYF. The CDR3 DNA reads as TGTGCCAGCAGTGGTTCTAGCGGGACAGATACGCAGTATTTT. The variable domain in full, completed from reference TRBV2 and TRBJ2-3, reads EPEVTQTPSHQVTQMGQEVILRCVPISNHLYFYWYRQILGQKVEFLVSFYNNEISEKSEIFDDQFSVERPDGSNFTLKIRSTKLEDSAMYFCASSGSSGTDTQYFGPGTRLTVL.

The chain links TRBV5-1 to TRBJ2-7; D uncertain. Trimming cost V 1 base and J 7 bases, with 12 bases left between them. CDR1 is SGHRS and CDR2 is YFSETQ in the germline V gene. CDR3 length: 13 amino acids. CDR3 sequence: CASSLPDPTEQYF. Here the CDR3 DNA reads TGCGCCAGCAGCTTGCCAGATCCTACGGAGCAGTACTTC.

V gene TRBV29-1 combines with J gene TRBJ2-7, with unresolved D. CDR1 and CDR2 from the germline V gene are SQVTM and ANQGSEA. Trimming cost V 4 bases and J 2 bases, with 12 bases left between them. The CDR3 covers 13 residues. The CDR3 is CSVGLPEPYEQYF. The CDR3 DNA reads TGCAGCGTTGGATTGCCGGAGCCCTACGAGCAGTACTTC.

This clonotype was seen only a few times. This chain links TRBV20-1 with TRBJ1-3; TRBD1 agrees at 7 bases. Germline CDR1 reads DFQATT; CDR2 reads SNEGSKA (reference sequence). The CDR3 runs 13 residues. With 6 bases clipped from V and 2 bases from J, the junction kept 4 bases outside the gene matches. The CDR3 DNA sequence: TGCAGTGCCACAGGGGATACTGGAAACACCATATATTTT. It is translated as CSATGDTGNTIYF.

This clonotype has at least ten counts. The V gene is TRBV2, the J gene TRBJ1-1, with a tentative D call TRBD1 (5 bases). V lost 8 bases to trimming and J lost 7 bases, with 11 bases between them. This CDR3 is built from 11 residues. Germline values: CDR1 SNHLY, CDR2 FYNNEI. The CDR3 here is CASLIGDEAFF. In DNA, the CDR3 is TGTGCCAGCTTGATAGGGGATGAAGCTTTCTTT.

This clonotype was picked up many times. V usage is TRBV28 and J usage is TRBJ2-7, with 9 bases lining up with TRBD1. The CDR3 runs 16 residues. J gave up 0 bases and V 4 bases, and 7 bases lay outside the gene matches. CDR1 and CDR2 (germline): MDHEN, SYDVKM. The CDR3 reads CASSSGGDRASYEQYF. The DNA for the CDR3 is TGTGCCAGCAGTTCGGGCGGGGACAGGGCCTCCTACGAGCAGTACTTC.